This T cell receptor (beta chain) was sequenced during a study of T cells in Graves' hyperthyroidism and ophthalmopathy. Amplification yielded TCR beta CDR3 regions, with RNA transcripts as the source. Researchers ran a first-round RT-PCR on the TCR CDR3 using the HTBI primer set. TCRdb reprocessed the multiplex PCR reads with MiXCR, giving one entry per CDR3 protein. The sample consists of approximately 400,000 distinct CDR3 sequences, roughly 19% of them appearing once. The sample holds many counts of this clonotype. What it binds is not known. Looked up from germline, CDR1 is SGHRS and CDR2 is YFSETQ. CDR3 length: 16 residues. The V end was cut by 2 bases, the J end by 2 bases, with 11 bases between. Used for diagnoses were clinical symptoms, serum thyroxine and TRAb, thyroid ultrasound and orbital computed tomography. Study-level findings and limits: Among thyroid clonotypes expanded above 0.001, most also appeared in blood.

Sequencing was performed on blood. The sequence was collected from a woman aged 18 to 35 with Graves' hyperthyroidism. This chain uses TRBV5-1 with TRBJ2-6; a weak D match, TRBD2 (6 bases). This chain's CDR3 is CASSFTWGAGANVLTF. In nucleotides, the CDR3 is TGCGCCAGCAGCTTCACCTGGGGGGCTGGGGCCAACGTCCTGACTTTC.